A selection of T cell receptor beta chains follows, all from one sample in a study of a mutant IDH1 vaccine in newly diagnosed glioma. TCRdb's table, derived via immunoSEQ multiplex PCR, lists solely in-frame clones and lacks some. The sample contains about 88,000 clones, approximately 80% of which appear only once. The input for sequencing was PBMCs, taken from a glioma patient treated with radiotherapy, temozolomide or both. These receptors were collected from a man in his forties or fifties with glioma. Some clones in this sample may be carry-over from other donors' samples. Each CDR3 is given with its conserved first and last residue. A D gene is named only where the DNA matches it firmly. Not all rows give a size; the values are once, few, many and, for expanded clones, a class.

. TRBJ2-5 TRBV27 . TGTGCCAGCAGTCCCCGCGTAAGCGAGACCCAGTACTTC CASSPRVSETQYF
. TRBJ2-7 TRBV5-4 . TGTGCCAGCAGCTTGGGCGGGACAGCAAGCTCCTACGAGCAGTACTTC CASSLGGTASSYEQYF
. TRBJ1-1 TRBV14 . TGTGCCAGCAGCCAGCTCGAAGGAAGCATGAACACTGAAGCTTTCTTT CASSQLEGSMNTEAFF
. TRBJ1-2 TRBV6-6 . TGTGCCAGCAGGACGACAGAGCACTATGGCTACACCTTC CASRTTEHYGYTF
. TRBJ2-3 TRBV6-1 once TGTGCCAGCAGTGAAGGGATTTACCAGGGGACGGGCACAGATACGCAGTATTTT CASSEGIYQGTGTDTQYF
. TRBJ1-4 TRBV9 . TGTGCCAGCAGCGTCTCAGGAGTGATTAATGAAAAACTGTTTTTT CASSVSGVINEKLFF
TRBD1 TRBJ1-4 TRBV19 . TGTGCCAGTAGTCCTAACCGGGACAGGGGGCGCGGAAAACTGTTTTTT CASSPNRDRGRGKLFF
TRBD1 TRBJ2-7 TRBV7-9 . TGTGCCAGCAGCCCCGGGGACGACAGGGGCTACGAGCAGTACTTC CASSPGDDRGYEQYF
TRBD2 TRBJ2-7 TRBV5-1 . TGCGCCAGCAGCTCGACTAGCCCCTACGAGCAGTACTTC CASSSTSPYEQYF
. TRBJ2-7 TRBV27 . TGTGCCAGCAGCCTACAAAGTGGAGGGGGCTACGAGCAGTACTTC CASSLQSGGGYEQYF
. TRBJ2-3 TRBV6-1 once TGTGCCACCAAGGTGGACAGCACAGATACGCAGTATTTT CATKVDSTDTQYF
. TRBJ1-5 TRBV6-5 . TGTGCCAGCAGCGATGGGAATCAGCCCCAGCATTTT CASSDGNQPQHF
. TRBJ2-2 TRBV2 many TGTGCCAGCGAGGGGGGGAACACCGGGGAGCTGTTTTTT CASEGGNTGELFF
. TRBJ2-7 TRBV4-1 . TGCGCCAGCAGCCAAGAACACCCAGCGAGGGGATCCGAGCAGTACTTC CASSQEHPARGSEQYF
. TRBJ1-4 TRBV30 . TGTGCCTGGAGTGTACCGACAGCTAATGAAAAACTGTTTTTT CAWSVPTANEKLFF
TRBD2 TRBJ2-1 TRBV5-6 few TGTGCCAGCAGCTTGTGGCGGACTAGCGGCAATGAGCAGTTCTTC CASSLWRTSGNEQFF
. TRBJ1-3 TRBV30 . TGTGCCTGGAGTGTGACTCGCGGCACCATATATTTT CAWSVTRGTIYF
TRBD2 TRBJ2-7 TRBV6-6 . TGTGCCGCCCGGAGGCTAGCGGGTCCCTCCTACGAGCAGTACTTC CAARRLAGPSYEQYF
. TRBJ1-2 TRBV19 . TGTGCCAGTAGTATTAAGGACAGTGGCTACACCTTC CASSIKDSGYTF
. TRBJ2-7 TRBV6-1 . TGTGCCAGCAGTGAAGCGCGGGTCAGGACCTACGAGCAGTACTTC CASSEARVRTYEQYF
. TRBJ1-2 TRBV6-1 . TGTGCCAGCACCGTGGAGGGCATCTACGGCTACACCTTC CASTVEGIYGYTF
. TRBJ1-1 TRBV5-1 few TGCGCCAGCAGTTATGATCCGAACACTGAAGCTTTCTTT CASSYDPNTEAFF
TRBD1 TRBJ1-5 TRBV7-9 . TGTGCCAGCTCACAGGGGTCTAGCAATCAGCCCCAGCATTTT CASSQGSSNQPQHF
. TRBJ2-7 TRBV6-5 once TGTGCCAGCAGTTATGGGACTGAGCAGTACTTC CASSYGTEQYF
. TRBJ1-1 TRBV21-1 few TGTGCCAGCAGCCCGGTAGAAGGGGGTCTGTCTGCAACTGAAGCTTTCTTT CASSPVEGGLSATEAFF